These 16 T cell receptor beta chains share one sample of origin, sequenced in a study of blood T cell repertoires in COVID-19. Clones were read by immunoSEQ multiplex PCR, and TCRdb kept only the in-frame ones, dropping some. The sample yields approximately 88,000 clones, 70% to 80% seen once. The sample comprised peripheral blood. All receptors derive from a human donor in a cohort sampled during active COVID-19.

The chain combines TRBV11-2 with TRBJ2-2; D is uncertain. The V end lost 0 bases, the J end lost 6 bases, and 8 bases lay between the germline ends. From germline, CDR1 is SGHAT and CDR2 FQNNGV. The CDR3 spans 14 residues. For the CDR3, the DNA is TGTGCCAGCAGCTTAGAGGTTGGAGCCGGGGAGCTGTTTTTT. As protein: CASSLEVGAGELFF.

The chain is built from TRBV5-4 and TRBJ1-1; D is uncertain. CDR3 length equals 12 residues. From germline, CDR1 is SGHNT and CDR2 YYREEE (reference sequence). Trimming removed 3 bases at V and 5 bases at J, with 8 bases between. The CDR3 loop is CASSSRGTEAFF. In DNA form, the CDR3 reads TGTGCCAGCAGCTCCCGCGGGACTGAAGCTTTCTTT.

This clone was observed once. The chain couples TRBV7-9 to TRBJ2-2; D is unclear. CDR3 length: 14 amino acids. Trimming shortened V by 0 bases and J by 2 bases, and 4 bases separated the two germline ends. Germline V gene sequence: CDR1 SEHNR, CDR2 FQNEAQ (reference sequence). The chain's CDR3 is CASSLAGNTGELFF. For the CDR3, the DNA is TGTGCCAGCAGCTTAGCGGGCAACACCGGGGAGCTGTTTTTT.

The V gene is TRBV7-8, the J gene TRBJ1-5; possible D gene TRBD1, 5 bases. CDR1 and CDR2 (germline): SGHVS, FQNEAQ. The CDR3 covers 16 residues. Trimming took 2 bases from V and 0 from J, leaving 11 bases between them. The CDR3 bases are TGTGCCAGCAGCTTATGGTCTGGGGCTAGCAATCAGCCCCAGCATTTT. It encodes CASSLWSGASNQPQHF.

The chain has TRBV6-1 and TRBJ2-3; 9 bases agree with TRBD2. Losses at the gene ends were 1 base for V and 5 bases for J; bases not matched to a gene: 7. Germline V gene lookup returns CDR1 MNHNS and CDR2 SASEGT. CDR3 length: 16 residues. CDR3 loop: CASSEGGGRAIDTQYF. CDR3 nucleotides: TGTGCCAGCAGTGAAGGGGGCGGGAGGGCTATAGATACGCAGTATTTT.

This clone showed up just a few times. The chain carries TRBV19 and TRBJ2-1, with TRBD1 matching 9 bases. V dropped 0 bases and J dropped 4; count of bases not matched to a gene: 4. Germline V gene lookup returns CDR1 LNHDA and CDR2 SQIVND (reference sequence). CDR3 length: 16 amino acids. This CDR3 is CASSIDAGTGYNEQFF. CDR3 nucleotides: TGTGCCAGTAGTATAGATGCCGGGACAGGGTACAATGAGCAGTTCTTC.

In its sample, this clone was seen a few times. The chain carries TRBV4-2 and TRBJ1-1, with no clear D. Germline lookup yields CDR1 LGHNA and CDR2 YNFKEQ. The V and J ends lost 5 bases and 2 bases respectively, with 9 bases between them. The CDR3 contains 13 residues. CDR3 sequence reads: CASSTRVNTEAFF. DNA for the CDR3: TGTGCCAGCAGCACCCGGGTCAACACTGAAGCTTTCTTT.

The chain links TRBV28 to TRBJ2-7, with 12 nucleotides matching TRBD1. V shed 5 bases, J shed 4 bases, and the junction held 9 bases outside the gene matches. The length of the CDR3 is 16 residues. In germline, CDR1 is MDHEN, CDR2 SYDVKM. CDR3 bases: TGTGCCAGCAGTAGTGCCGGGACAGGGGGCGAATACGAGCAGTACTTC. This gives the protein CASSSAGTGGEYEQYF.

This clone has only a few counts. The chain combines TRBV6-5 with TRBJ1-5; 8 nucleotides agree with TRBD1. This CDR3 spans 14 amino acids. In germline, CDR1 is MNHEY, CDR2 SVGAGI. V gave up 6 bases and J gave up 6 bases; unmatched junction bases: 7. The CDR3 sequence is CASRTGQGRQPQHF. Written as DNA, the CDR3 is TGTGCCAGCAGGACAGGACAGGGACGTCAGCCCCAGCATTTT.

This chain connects TRBV10-3 to TRBJ2-7; possibly TRBD1 for D (5 bases). Trimming removed 6 bases from V and 4 bases from J, with 10 bases in between. Germline CDR1 is ENHRY and CDR2 is SYGVKD. The CDR3 is 12 residues long. Here the CDR3 reads CAISRALYEQYF. For the CDR3, the DNA is TGTGCCATCAGCAGGGCCCTTTACGAGCAGTACTTC.

This chain joins TRBV2 and TRBJ2-4, with 7 bases aligning to TRBD2. The CDR3 contains 16 residues. CDR1 SNHLY and CDR2 FYNNEI come from the germline V gene. Trimming cost V 5 bases and J 2 bases; bases outside gene matches: 9. This CDR3 is CASSLTWRETKNIQYF. The CDR3 DNA follows: TGTGCCAGCAGTCTTACGTGGCGGGAGACCAAAAACATTCAGTACTTC.

The rearrangement links TRBV19 to TRBJ2-1; 12 bases agree with TRBD2. Unmatched junction bases numbered 2, after V lost 4 bases and J lost 10 bases. Per the germline V gene, CDR1 is LNHDA and CDR2 is SQIVND (reference sequence). There are 13 residues in the CDR3. CDR3 nucleotides: TGTGCCAGTAGTACTGGACTAGCGGGGGAGCAGTTCTTC. Its translation: CASSTGLAGEQFF.

The genes are TRBV5-6 and TRBJ2-1, with a weak D call TRBD2 (5 bases). Germline lookup yields CDR1 SGHDT and CDR2 YYEEEE. CDR3 length: 14 residues. V lost 3 bases to trimming and J lost 0 bases, with 7 bases between them. Here the CDR3 DNA reads TGTGCCAGCAGCTATCGGGGCTCCTACAATGAGCAGTTCTTC. Amino acids: CASSYRGSYNEQFF.

The chain joins TRBV19 to TRBJ2-7, with TRBD2 as a possible D gene (7 bases). V lost 2 bases to trimming and J lost 6 bases, with 23 bases between them. Germline V gene sequence: CDR1 LNHDA, CDR2 SQIVND (reference sequence). This CDR3 is 17 amino acids long. The CDR3: CASSISEGGGQPVEQYF. The CDR3 nucleotides are TGTGCCAGTAGTATAAGCGAGGGGGGGGGCCAACCGGTCGAGCAGTACTTC.

The chain uses TRBV5-1 and TRBJ1-4; a possible D gene is TRBD1 (6 bases). V was shortened by 3 bases and J by 7 bases, with 19 bases between the two germline ends. Germline values: CDR1 SGHRS, CDR2 YFSETQ. The CDR3 has 16 residues. CDR3 nucleotide sequence: TGCGCCAGCAGCTGGGCTCCCGGACAGCGGACTGAAAAACTGTTTTTT. Translation: CASSWAPGQRTEKLFF.

The DNA of the CDR3 is TGTGCCACCCGCCGGGACAGGGATAATAAAAACATTCAGTACTTC. Its protein is CATRRDRDNKNIQYF. This chain links TRBV6-5 with TRBJ2-4; the match to TRBD1 covers 9 bases. The CDR3 is 15 amino acids. V trimming: 10 bases; J trimming: 4 bases; junction bases outside the gene matches: 11. Germline V gene lookup returns CDR1 MNHEY and CDR2 SVGAGI.